Below, 7 T cell receptor beta chains from the same sample are listed, as sequenced in a study of chemoradiotherapy in HPV16-positive cancers. Sequencing used immunoSEQ multiplex PCR; TCRdb keeps in-frame clones, though not all of them. The sample holds tens of thousands of clones; about 88% are singletons and the top ten take roughly 5%. The sequences come from blood, collected from a patient who underwent chemoradiotherapy. The receptors come from a human donor with HPV-associated anogenital cancer.

This clone has only a few counts. The chain employs TRBV6-4 and TRBJ2-3, with 8 bases that match TRBD2. V lost 2 bases, J lost 0 bases, and 1 base stayed unmatched. The CDR3 consists of 15 residues. Germline V gene lookup returns CDR1 MRHNA and CDR2 SNTAGT. CDR3 in amino acids: CASSDGLASTDTQYF. CDR3 DNA: TGTGCCAGCAGTGACGGACTAGCTAGCACAGATACGCAGTATTTT.

The V and J genes are TRBV6-8 and TRBJ1-6; TRBD1 matches 7 bases. The V segment lost 6 bases and the J segment 9 bases; nucleotides outside the gene matches: 8. CDR3 length: 14 amino acids. The germline gives CDR1 MNHGY, CDR2 SAAAGT. This CDR3 reads CASRADRVSSPLHF. The CDR3 nucleotides are TGTGCCAGCAGAGCCGACAGGGTGAGTTCACCCCTCCACTTT.

The chain carries TRBV10-1 and TRBJ2-7, with 7 bases aligning to TRBD1. This CDR3 region has 14 residues. The trim removed 3 bases at V and 5 bases at J, leaving 7 bases unmatched. Germline assignment: CDR1 WNHNN and CDR2 SYGVQD (reference sequence). DNA for the CDR3: TGCGCCAGCAGTGACAGACAGGGATTAAACGAGCAGTACTTC. Residues: CASSDRQGLNEQYF.

The chain links TRBV14 to TRBJ2-7; D might be TRBD1 (6 bases). Germline loops: CDR1 SGHDN, CDR2 FVKESK. CDR3 length: 16 residues. Deletions cut 0 bases from V and 5 bases from J, with 17 bases between. In DNA form, the CDR3 reads TGTGCCAGCAGCCAAGAGCCCTGGGCAGGGGACGACGAGCAGTACTTC. Its translation: CASSQEPWAGDDEQYF.

The gene calls are TRBV2 and TRBJ1-3; D is unclear. V was pared by 8 bases and J by 0 bases, with 11 bases between. The germline CDR1 and CDR2 sequences are SNHLY and FYNNEI. There are 14 residues in the CDR3. The CDR3 DNA is TGTGCCAGCCAGCTGACGGGCTCTGGAAACACCATATATTTT. Protein product: CASQLTGSGNTIYF.

In nucleotides, the CDR3 is TGCGCCAGCAGCCAAGAACTAGTAAGGAGCGGGAGGGTCTACGAGCAGTACTTC. Translation: CASSQELVRSGRVYEQYF. The rearrangement joins TRBV4-3 to TRBJ2-7; 10 bases are shared with TRBD2. There are 18 residues in the CDR3. The V and J ends lost 0 bases and 3 bases, in that order; junction bases with no gene match: 11. CDR1 LGHNA and CDR2 YSLEER come from the germline V gene.

The CDR3 loop is CASRPVGSGRTQYF. CDR3 in DNA: TGTGCCAGCAGGCCGGTTGGGTCGGGGAGGACCCAGTACTTC. V is TRBV5-8 and J is TRBJ2-5, with D tentatively TRBD2 (5 bases). Germline V gene data show CDR1 as SGHTS and CDR2 as YDEGEE. This CDR3 comprises 14 residues. Between the trimmed V and J ends, which lost 5 bases and 7 bases, there was a span of 18 bases.